A selection of T cell receptor beta chains follows, all from one sample in a study of T cells expressing NK-cell markers. TCRdb re-analyzed the 5' RACE reads; it lists each CDR3 protein once, without DNA. This sample's table reports 500,000 to 700,000 distinct CDR3 sequences. Sequenced: blood T cells: a sorted CD56 or NKG2C T cell subset, CD4+ or CD8+ T cells, or bulk PBMC T cells (not recorded which). The origin of the receptors is a man younger than 30 in good health. Both conserved end residues are part of each CDR3.

CDR3aa,v_gene,j_gene
CASTIWTGNTEAFF,TRBV5-5,TRBJ1-1
CSSSGQGNIQYF,TRBV29-1,TRBJ2-4
CSVEGGFSYEQYF,TRBV29-1,TRBJ2-7
CASGVNTEAFF,TRBV3-1,TRBJ1-1
CASSPFVVQFGNEQFF,TRBV7-2,TRBJ2-1
CASSSRTGGADTQYF,TRBV7-3,TRBJ2-3
CASSLKATVTDTQYF,TRBV5-6,TRBJ2-3
CASSVSPDPNIQYF,TRBV5-1,TRBJ2-4
CASRTSGRSDTQYF,TRBV19,TRBJ2-3
CASSKGKTYEQYF,TRBV6-2/TRBV6-3,TRBJ2-7
CASSYSWGRETQYF,TRBV6-5,TRBJ2-5
CSAQRPGQGAETQYF,TRBV20-1,TRBJ2-5
CASSLADRGNEQFF,TRBV13,TRBJ2-1
CASSSQGVTEQFF,TRBV6-6,TRBJ2-1
CASSQENRGSGEQFF,TRBV4-1,TRBJ2-1
CSARDEGRGNQPQHF,TRBV20-1,TRBJ1-5
CASSLGWAGNLMDTQYF,TRBV7-9,TRBJ2-3
CASTTSRGGTQYF,TRBV7-8,TRBJ2-5